The sequence of this TCR beta chain was determined in a study of T cell responses to AZD1222 COVID-19 vaccine. A remark on this clone: Its antigen remains unknown.

The protocol was immunoSEQ multiplex PCR, while the TCRdb copy is restricted to in-frame clones and leaves out a portion. The top ten hold around 1.7% of the sample, which has 110,000 to 150,000 clones, around 90% seen once. CDR1 and CDR2 (germline): MDHEN, SYDVKM. V lost 5 bases, J lost 5 bases, and 8 bases stayed unmatched. The length of the CDR3 is 15 residues. Regarding the study as a whole: Nearly half of the spike-specific TCRs reportedly recognize variant regions that carry no mutations.

Sequencing was performed on peripheral blood, taken on day 0 of AZD1222 vaccination. The TCR was taken from an adult in good health. The chain joins TRBV28 to TRBJ1-4, with 7 bases lining up with TRBD1. The CDR3 DNA reads as TGTGCCAGCAGTCCCGTGGGGACAGAAAATGAAAAACTGTTTTTT. It encodes CASSPVGTENEKLFF.